Below are 20 T cell receptor beta chains sequenced from a single sample in a study. TCRdb itself ran the 5' RACE reads through MiXCR, one entry per CDR3 protein. The sample records approximately 41,000 distinct CDR3 sequences, roughly 27% being singletons. Sample: memory CD4+ T cells sorted from a lymph node. The subset: memory CD4+ T cells, CD4+CD45RO+CD25-. The receptors were sampled from a female donor with breast cancer.

This clonotype was found once. The V and J genes are TRBV5-5 and TRBJ2-7; TRBD1 matches at 7 bases. Trimming removed 3 bases from V and 3 bases from J; junction bases left unmatched: 6. Germline V gives CDR1 SGHKS, CDR2 YYEKEE (reference sequence). This CDR3 spans 14 amino acids. Written as DNA, the CDR3 is TGTGCCAGCAGCTCCGGGACAGCCTGCTACGAGCAGTACTTC. Its protein product is CASSSGTACYEQYF.

Here the CDR3 DNA reads TGTGCCAGCAGCTTTTCGCCGGGACCAGATACGCAGTATTTT. This translates into CASSFSPGPDTQYF. This sequence joins TRBV7-2 and TRBJ2-3; D is perhaps TRBD1 or TRBD2 (5 bases each). V was trimmed by 3 bases and J by 4 bases, leaving 11 bases between them. This CDR3 region has 14 residues. Germline V gives CDR1 SGHTA, CDR2 FQGNSA.

The chain couples TRBV5-5 to TRBJ1-4; 10 nucleotides match TRBD1. Trimming cost V 4 bases and J 6 bases; bases outside gene matches: 9. The CDR3 is 16 residues long. CDR1 is SGHKS and CDR2 is YYEKEE in the germline V gene (reference sequence). CDR3 coding DNA: TGTGCCAGCAGCAGAACAGGGACAGGGGCGGATGAAAAACTGTTTTTT. Amino acid sequence: CASSRTGTGADEKLFF.

The rearrangement links TRBV12-3 or TRBV12-4 to TRBJ2-1; possible D gene TRBD2, 6 bases. Trimming took off 9 bases at V and 7 bases at J, with 19 bases between the two ends. This CDR3 has 14 residues. The CDR3 loop reads CARTSGGRTNEQFF. In DNA, the CDR3 is TGTGCCAGAACCTCCGGGGGACGGACGAATGAGCAGTTCTTC.

This chain connects TRBV21-1 to TRBJ2-7; the table's D gene call, TRBD1, was not cross checked with the DNA. TRBV21-1 is given as a pseudogene. The CDR3 consists of 17 residues. CDR3 residues: CASSSKTTGHRPYEQYF. DNA for the CDR3: TGTGCCAGCAGCTCTAAAACGACGGGACATCGGCCCTACGAGCAGTACTTC.

Regarding this clonotype: This sequence may be a read error, since a much larger clone differs from it by one base. The chain has TRBV27 and TRBJ2-4, with D tentatively TRBD2 (6 bases). The V gene's germline CDR1 is MNHEY and CDR2 SMNVEV (reference sequence). Trimming left V 6 bases short and J 0 bases short, with 12 bases between. The CDR3 covers 15 residues. The CDR3 is CASSLWRGAKNIQYF. The CDR3 nucleotides read TGTGCCAGCAGCCTCTGGAGGGGAGCCAAAAACATTCAGTACTTC.

This clonotype showed up just a few times. The V gene is TRBV28, the J gene TRBJ2-7, with TRBD2 matching over 12 bases. The CDR3 covers 17 residues. After removal of 5 bases from V and 7 bases from J, the junction contained 15 bases not matched to a gene. The V gene's germline CDR1 is MDHEN and CDR2 SYDVKM. CDR3 protein: CASSTPSLAGGTAEQYF. The CDR3 coding sequence is TGTGCCAGCAGTACCCCATCTCTAGCGGGAGGGACGGCGGAGCAGTACTTC.

V usage is TRBV24-1 and J usage is TRBJ2-5; a possible D gene is TRBD2 (6 bases). The V gene's germline CDR1 is KGHDR and CDR2 SFDVKD. V was cut by 2 bases and J by 7 bases, with 13 bases left in between. The CDR3 runs 14 residues. The chain's CDR3 is CATSDSGDSRTQYF. The CDR3 coding sequence is TGTGCCACCAGTGATTCTGGGGACTCAAGGACCCAGTACTTC.

The J gene is TRBJ2-7, the V gene TRBV27; 9 bases are shared with TRBD1. J gave up 8 bases and V 5 bases, and 4 bases lay outside the gene matches. CDR3 length: 12 residues. The V gene's germline CDR1 is MNHEY and CDR2 SMNVEV (reference sequence). The CDR3 nucleotides are TGTGCCAGCAGTCGTGACAGGGGGAAGCAGTACTTC. Protein sequence: CASSRDRGKQYF.

This clonotype was detected only a few times. The chain couples TRBV5-1 to TRBJ2-3; TRBD1 matches 10 bases. With 4 bases clipped from V and 4 bases from J, the junction kept 3 bases outside the gene matches. This CDR3 spans 14 amino acids. Germline loops: CDR1 SGHRS, CDR2 YFSETQ. DNA of the CDR3: TGCGCCAGCAGCGGAGGGACAGGGGCAGATACGCAGTATTTT. Protein product: CASSGGTGADTQYF. The full variable domain, with the rest looked up from reference TRBV5-1 and TRBJ2-3, is KAGVTQTPRYLIKTRGQQVTLSCSPISGHRSVSWYQQTPGQGLQFLFEYFSETQRNKGNFPGRFSGRQFSNSRSEMNVSTLELGDSALYLCASSGGTGADTQYFGPGTRLTVL.

The V gene is TRBV29-1, the J gene TRBJ2-3, with 12 bases fitting TRBD2. The CDR3 runs to 17 residues. Germline V gene sequence: CDR1 SQVTM, CDR2 ANQGSEA. V lost 3 bases and J lost 0; bases outside the gene matches: 7. The CDR3, as DNA: TGCAGCGTTGATGCGACTAGCGGGGGACCTAGCACAGATACGCAGTATTTT. Protein sequence: CSVDATSGGPSTDTQYF.

The chain carries TRBV3-1 and TRBJ1-4, with D possibly matching TRBD1 (5 bases). Looked up from germline, CDR1 is LGHDT and CDR2 is YNNKEL (reference sequence). This CDR3 is 16 amino acids long. The germline V and J ends were trimmed by 2 bases and 4 bases, with 14 bases remaining between them. The CDR3 is CASSQFGDSFNEKLFF. Here the CDR3 DNA reads TGTGCCAGCAGCCAATTCGGTGACAGCTTTAATGAAAAACTGTTTTTT. Full variable domain (missing parts from reference TRBV3-1 and TRBJ1-4): DTAVSQTPKYLVTQMGNDKSIKCEQNLGHDTMYWYKQDSKKFLKIMFSYNNKELIINETVPNRFSPKSPDKAHLNLHINSLELGDSAVYFCASSQFGDSFNEKLFFGSGTQLSVL.

In this sample, this clonotype turned up a few times. The chain uses TRBV28 and TRBJ2-7; 8 bases align to TRBD2. The CDR3 runs 16 residues. The trim removed 0 bases at V and 4 bases at J, leaving 8 bases unmatched. Germline assignment: CDR1 MDHEN and CDR2 SYDVKM. CDR3 residues: CASSLWRAGERYEQYF. For the CDR3, the DNA is TGTGCCAGCAGTTTATGGAGAGCGGGGGAACGTTACGAGCAGTACTTC.

For the CDR3, the DNA is TGTGCTTCGCGCGGGTTGACTTCACCCCTCCACTTT. The encoded protein is CASRGLTSPLHF. V and J are TRBV27 and TRBJ1-6; no reliable D call. This CDR3 contains 12 residues. Per germline, CDR1 MNHEY and CDR2 SMNVEV (reference sequence).

This chain links TRBV4-2 with TRBJ2-1; D ambiguous. V was trimmed by 1 base and J by 8 bases, leaving 9 bases between them. Germline CDR1 is LGHNA and CDR2 is YNFKEQ. CDR3 length: 13 residues. Here the CDR3 DNA reads TGTGCCAGCAGCCAAGCCAGCAGTGATGAGCAGTTCTTC. Protein: CASSQASSDEQFF.

The chain couples TRBV6-4 to TRBJ2-7; D is perhaps TRBD1 (6 bases). Trimming pared 5 bases from V and 1 base from J, leaving 15 bases between. This CDR3 is 15 amino acids long. Germline CDR1 is MRHNA and CDR2 is SNTAGT. The CDR3 loop is CASSPSGHGSYEQYF. DNA for the CDR3: TGTGCCAGCAGTCCCTCGGGACACGGTTCCTACGAGCAGTACTTC.

The chain is built from TRBV7-8 and TRBJ2-5; D gene ambiguous. CDR3 size: 13 residues. The V gene's germline CDR1 is SGHVS and CDR2 FQNEAQ. The CDR3 region has the DNA TGTTCCTCGACTCATCCTCCCCAAGAGACCCAGTACTTC. Encoded protein: CSSTHPPQETQYF.

Only a few counts were recorded for this clonotype. The rearrangement links TRBV9 to TRBJ2-6, with D possibly TRBD2 on 5 matching bases. The CDR3 is 16 amino acids. V shed 3 bases and J shed 0 bases, with 10 bases lying between them. Germline lookup yields CDR1 SGDLS and CDR2 YYNGEE. CDR3 region: CASSDLRGSGANVLTF. Here the CDR3 DNA reads TGTGCCAGCAGCGACCTCCGGGGCTCTGGGGCCAACGTCCTGACTTTC.

The V and J genes are TRBV12-3 or TRBV12-4 and TRBJ2-5, with a possible D match to TRBD2 (5 bases). This CDR3 spans 13 amino acids. V lost 3 bases and J lost 2, with 7 bases in between. CDR3 amino acids: CASSLWEQETQYF. CDR3 DNA sequence: TGTGCCAGCAGTTTGTGGGAGCAAGAGACCCAGTACTTC.

This clonotype was seen repeatedly, ten times or more. The chain recombines TRBV20-1 with TRBJ2-3; no reliable D call. Trimming stripped 6 bases from V and 4 bases from J, with 14 bases between. Germline CDR1 is DFQATT and CDR2 is SNEGSKA (reference sequence). This CDR3 spans 13 amino acids. As DNA, the CDR3 is TGCAGTGCCGCCAGGCAGCCGGCAGATACGCAGTATTTT. Translating gives CSAARQPADTQYF.